This T cell receptor beta chain comes out of a study of regulatory T cells in long-lasting Graves disease. With respect to this clonotype: The antigen is not known.

The sample's time point: persistent/refractory GD, antithyroid drugs over 5 years with positive TRAb. With RNA extracted from PBMCs as input, the TCR library was made. The diagnosis of Graves' disease used American Thyroid Association guidelines. Points from the study as a whole: A greater number of public clonotypes (2,741) was shared by persistent patients than by new patients (about 990).

Library construction for TCR beta used iRepertoire HTBI primers and Arm-PCR of CDR3 regions. In the original analysis: In the combined samples, approximately 62 TRBV and 11 to 15 TRBJ segments were identified. Each CDR3 protein gets one entry after TCRdb re-called the multiplex PCR reads with MiXCR. In this record, the V and J calls reflect TCRdb's handling and not the investigators' own analysis. The top ten hold under 35% of the sample, which has a few hundred thousand distinct CDR3 sequences, roughly 24% seen once. With V trimmed by 3 bases and J by 3 bases, 6 bases remained unmatched. Germline V gene lookup returns CDR1 LNHDA and CDR2 SQIVND (reference sequence). The CDR3 length is 16 residues.

The sample here was peripheral blood mononuclear cells (PBMCs), taken when the disease was refractory, from a patient treated with antithyroid drugs. This receptor was identified in a woman aged 40-49 years with Graves disease. The rearrangement links TRBV19 to TRBJ2-7; 12 nucleotides agree with TRBD2. The CDR3 is CASSIPGLAGIYEQYF. The CDR3 DNA reads as TGTGCCAGTAGTATCCCCGGACTAGCGGGAATCTACGAGCAGTACTTC. The full variable domain, in which reference TRBV19 and TRBJ2-7 provide the parts outside the CDR3, is DGGITQSPKYLFRKEGQNVTLSCEQNLNHDAMYWYRQDPGQGLRLIYYSQIVNDFQKGDIAEGYSVSREKKESFPLTVTSAQKNPTAFYLCASSIPGLAGIYEQYFGPGTRLTVT.